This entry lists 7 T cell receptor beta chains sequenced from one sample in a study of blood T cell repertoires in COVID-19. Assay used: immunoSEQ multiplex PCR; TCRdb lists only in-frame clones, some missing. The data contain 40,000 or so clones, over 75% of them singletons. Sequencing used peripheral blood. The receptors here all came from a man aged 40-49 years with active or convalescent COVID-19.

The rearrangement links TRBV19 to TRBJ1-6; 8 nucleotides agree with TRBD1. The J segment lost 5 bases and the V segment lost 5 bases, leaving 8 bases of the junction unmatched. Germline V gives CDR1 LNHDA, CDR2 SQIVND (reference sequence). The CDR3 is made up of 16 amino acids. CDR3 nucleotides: TGTGCCAGTAGTGTGACAGGGGCGGGGGATAATTCACCCCTCCACTTT. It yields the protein CASSVTGAGDNSPLHF.

CDR3: CASSFTSGGSDTQYF. The CDR3 nucleotides read TGTGCCAGCAGCTTCACTAGCGGGGGTTCAGATACGCAGTATTTT. This chain uses TRBV9 with TRBJ2-3, with 11 bases lining up with TRBD2. The CDR3 sequence is 15 residues long. V lost 4 bases to trimming and J lost 4 bases; unmatched junction nucleotides: 5. CDR1 and CDR2 from the germline V gene are SGDLS and YYNGEE.

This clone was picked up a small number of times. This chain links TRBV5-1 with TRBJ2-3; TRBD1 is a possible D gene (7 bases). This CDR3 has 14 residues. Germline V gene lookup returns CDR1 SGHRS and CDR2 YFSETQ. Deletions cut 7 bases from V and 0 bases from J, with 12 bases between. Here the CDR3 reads CASQGGSSTDTQYF. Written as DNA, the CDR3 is TGCGCCAGCCAGGGGGGCTCTAGCACAGATACGCAGTATTTT.

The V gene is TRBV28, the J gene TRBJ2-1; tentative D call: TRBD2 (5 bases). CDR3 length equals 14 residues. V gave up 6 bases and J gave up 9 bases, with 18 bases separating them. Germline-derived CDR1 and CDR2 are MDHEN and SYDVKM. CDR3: CASSPGGSRGEQFF. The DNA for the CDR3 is TGTGCCAGCAGCCCGGGCGGGTCTCGGGGTGAGCAGTTCTTC.

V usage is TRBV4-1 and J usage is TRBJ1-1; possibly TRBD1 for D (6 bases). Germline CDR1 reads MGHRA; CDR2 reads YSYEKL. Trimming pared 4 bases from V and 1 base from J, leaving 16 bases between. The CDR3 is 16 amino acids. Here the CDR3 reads CASSRGGLVPNTEAFF. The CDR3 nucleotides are TGCGCCAGCAGCCGAGGGGGATTAGTTCCGAACACTGAAGCTTTCTTT.

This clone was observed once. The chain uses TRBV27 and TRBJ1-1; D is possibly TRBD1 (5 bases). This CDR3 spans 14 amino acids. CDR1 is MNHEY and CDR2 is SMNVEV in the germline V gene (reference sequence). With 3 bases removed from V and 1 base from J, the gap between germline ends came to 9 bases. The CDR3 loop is CASSLTVPNTEAFF. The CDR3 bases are TGTGCCAGCAGTTTGACAGTTCCGAACACTGAAGCTTTCTTT.

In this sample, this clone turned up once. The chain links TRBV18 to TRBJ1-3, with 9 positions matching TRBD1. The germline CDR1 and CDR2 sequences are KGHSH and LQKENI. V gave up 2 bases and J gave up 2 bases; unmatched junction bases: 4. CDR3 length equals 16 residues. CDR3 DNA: TGTGCCAGCTCACCATGGGACAGGGCGGCTGGAAACACCATATATTTT. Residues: CASSPWDRAAGNTIYF.